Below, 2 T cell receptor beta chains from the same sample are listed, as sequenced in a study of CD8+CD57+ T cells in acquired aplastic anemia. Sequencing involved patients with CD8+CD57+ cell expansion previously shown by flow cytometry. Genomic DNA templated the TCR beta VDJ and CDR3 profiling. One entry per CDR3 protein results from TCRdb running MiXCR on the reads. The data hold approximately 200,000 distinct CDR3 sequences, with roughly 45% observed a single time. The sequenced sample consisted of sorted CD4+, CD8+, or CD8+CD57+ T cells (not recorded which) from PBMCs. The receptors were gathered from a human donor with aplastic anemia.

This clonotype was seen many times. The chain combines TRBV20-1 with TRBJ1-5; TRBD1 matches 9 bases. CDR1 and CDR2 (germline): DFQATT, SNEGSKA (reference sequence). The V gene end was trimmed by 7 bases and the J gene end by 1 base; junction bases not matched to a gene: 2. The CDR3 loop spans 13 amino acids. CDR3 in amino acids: CSGGTGSNQPQHF. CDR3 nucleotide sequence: TGCAGTGGGGGGACAGGGAGCAATCAGCCCCAGCATTTT.

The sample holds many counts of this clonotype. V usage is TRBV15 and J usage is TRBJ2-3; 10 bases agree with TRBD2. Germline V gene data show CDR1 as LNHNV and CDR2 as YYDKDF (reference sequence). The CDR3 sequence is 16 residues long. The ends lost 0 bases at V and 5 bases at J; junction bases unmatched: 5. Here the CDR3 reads CATSREERGGQDTQYF. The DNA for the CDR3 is TGTGCCACCAGCAGAGAAGAGCGGGGGGGCCAAGATACGCAGTATTTT.